This entry features one T cell receptor (beta chain) sequence. Its antigen is still unknown. Repertoires were generated with immunoSEQ multiplex PCR, while TCRdb's copy carries only in-frame clones and drops some. The sample gives approximately 2.5 million clones, 93% of which show up once; approximately 0.36% is in the top ten. With 0 bases removed from V and 8 bases from J, the gap between germline ends came to 13 bases. The CDR3 is 14 amino acids. The germline gives CDR1 MGHRA, CDR2 YSYEKL. This sample was included in a study of shared clonotypes between healthy human individuals. Study details: A donor's plate count was three for CD4 naive and three for CD4 memory; CD8 naive had two and CD8 memory one. General study findings and limits: Some clonotypes were shared by all four sorted-subset donors, while others were not shared. The non-shared ones had lower generation probabilities than the shared ones.

The source of this sequence is a man between 18 and 35 years old in good health. Some clones in this sample may be carry-over from other donors' samples. V and J are TRBV4-1 and TRBJ1-2; D call uncertain. Material: naive CD4+ T cells from PBMCs. Regarding subset: CD45RA+ positively selected. DNA for the CDR3: TGCGCCAGCAGCCAAGATTTAGGGATTCGGGGCTACACCTTC. Its translation: CASSQDLGIRGYTF.